The 3 T cell receptor beta chains in this list originate from one sample, sequenced in a study of identical twins. One entry per CDR3 protein, called by TCRdb with MiXCR from the 5' RACE reads. Of 500,000 to 650,000 distinct CDR3 sequences listed, roughly 7.2% are singletons. These same records also appear under a second study, on yellow fever vaccine responses in identical twins.

Sequenced input: PBMCs. These receptors were collected from a woman in her late teens or twenties in good health.

This chain connects TRBV27 to TRBJ1-5; 9 bases line up with TRBD1. CDR1 and CDR2 from the germline V gene are MNHEY and SMNVEV (reference sequence). Trimming removed 4 bases from V and 2 bases from J; junction bases left unmatched: 0. CDR3 length equals 14 residues. CDR3 DNA: TGTGCCAGCAGTTGGACAGGGGGCAATCAGCCCCAGCATTTT. Translating gives CASSWTGGNQPQHF.

The rearrangement links TRBV28 to TRBJ1-2; D gene ambiguous. This CDR3 spans 14 amino acids. The V gene lost 1 base and the J gene lost 3 bases, with 9 bases spanning the gap. Germline V gives CDR1 MDHEN, CDR2 SYDVKM. The CDR3 sequence is CASSLFRSYYGYTF. CDR3 DNA: TGTGCCAGCAGTTTATTCAGATCCTACTATGGCTACACCTTC.

The rearrangement links TRBV20-1 to TRBJ2-5; D is unclear. The ends were cut back, 1 base at V and 3 bases at J, with 12 bases in the middle. The CDR3 covers 14 residues. Looked up from germline, CDR1 is DFQATT and CDR2 is SNEGSKA (reference sequence). CDR3 in amino acids: CSARGAPVKETQYF. The CDR3 DNA reads as TGCAGTGCTAGAGGAGCCCCGGTCAAAGAGACCCAGTACTTC.